This TCR beta chain was recovered during a study of T cell changes during pregnancy in multiple sclerosis. Sequencing used immunoSEQ multiplex PCR; TCRdb keeps in-frame clones, though not all of them. The sample yields some 100,000 clones, over 85% seen once. The CDR3 is made up of 16 amino acids. Germline V gene sequence: CDR1 SEHNR, CDR2 FQNEAQ (reference sequence). With V trimmed by 1 base and J by 0 bases, 3 bases remained unmatched. The rearrangement joins TRBV7-9 to TRBJ1-1; 9 bases align to TRBD1. The sample in question was peripheral blood, obtained in the second trimester of pregnancy. The origin of this receptor is a female donor with multiple sclerosis, enrolled in a pregnancy study. For the CDR3, the DNA is TGTGCCAGCAGCTTAGGGACAGGGGTCATGAACACTGAAGCTTTCTTT. It yields the protein CASSLGTGVMNTEAFF.